These 17 T cell receptor beta chains share one sample of origin, sequenced in a study of blood T cells in healthy people across ages. Together with a sample-barcoded 5' primer, a J-beta primer mix was included in a second PCR lasting about 7 to 11 cycles. Via MiXCR, TCRdb re-called the 5' RACE reads, giving one row per CDR3 protein. This sample has approximately 1,000,000 distinct CDR3 sequences, with around 43% found just once. Material for sequencing was blood. The receptor source for this set is a woman aged 55-70 years in good health.

In its sample, this clonotype was seen a few times. This sequence joins TRBV21-1 and TRBJ2-7; the D call TRBD1 from the table was never checked on the DNA. TRBV21-1 has pseudogene status. This CDR3 contains 14 residues. The CDR3 protein is CASSSQDREDEQYF. Written as DNA, the CDR3 is TGTGCCAGCAGCAGCCAGGACAGGGAGGACGAGCAGTACTTC.

This clonotype was counted ten times or more. The V and J genes are TRBV29-1 and TRBJ2-5; D is unclear. CDR3 length: 12 residues. V was trimmed by 6 bases and J by 2 bases, leaving 10 bases between them. Germline lookup yields CDR1 SQVTM and CDR2 ANQGSEA. As DNA, the CDR3 is TGCAGCGTCTGGGCCCAGCAAGAGACCCAGTACTTC. Its protein product is CSVWAQQETQYF.

V is TRBV2 and J is TRBJ2-7; D call uncertain. V was shortened by 3 bases and J by 0 bases, with 3 bases between the two germline ends. The CDR3 runs to 12 residues. CDR1 SNHLY and CDR2 FYNNEI come from the germline V gene. The CDR3, as DNA: TGTGCCAGCAGTGACGTCTCCTACGAGCAGTACTTC. Its protein product is CASSDVSYEQYF.

The sample holds a few counts of this clonotype. DNA of the CDR3: TGTGCCATCAGTGAGTTGGGCTCCCGAGGCCCTGAGCAGTTCTTC. Translation gives CAISELGSRGPEQFF. The chain employs TRBV10-3 and TRBJ2-1; D remains unclear. Germline V gene lookup returns CDR1 ENHRY and CDR2 SYGVKD. Between the trimmed V and J ends, which lost 1 base and 9 bases, there was a span of 16 bases. This CDR3 is built from 15 residues.

The chain combines TRBV2 with TRBJ2-1; possible D gene TRBD2, 6 bases. Trimming removed 10 bases from V and 4 bases from J, with 20 bases in between. There are 15 residues in the CDR3. Germline values: CDR1 SNHLY, CDR2 FYNNEI. The CDR3 nucleotides are TGTGCCATCACGAGGGACGGGAGTGGGTACAATGAGCAGTTCTTC. Amino acids: CAITRDGSGYNEQFF.

The chain couples TRBV9 to TRBJ2-2; D gene unclear. Germline V lookup: CDR1 SGDLS, CDR2 YYNGEE. This CDR3 comprises 15 residues. Trimming cost V 2 bases and J 0 bases, with 8 bases left between them. The CDR3 bases are TGTGCCAGCAGCGTCGGCGACGCGAACACCGGGGAGCTGTTTTTT. Its protein product is CASSVGDANTGELFF.

Only a few counts were recorded for this clonotype. This chain connects TRBV7-9 to TRBJ2-1; D tentatively reads TRBD1 or TRBD2 (5 bases each). The CDR3 totals 14 residues. Germline lookup yields CDR1 SEHNR and CDR2 FQNEAQ (reference sequence). With 5 bases removed from V and 5 bases from J, the gap between germline ends came to 13 bases. In DNA, the CDR3 is TGTGCCAGCAGCGGGACCGGACTGGACAATGAGCAGTTCTTC. Its translation is CASSGTGLDNEQFF.

This clonotype was counted between two and nine times. V and J are TRBV14 and TRBJ2-7, with D unclear. The length of the CDR3 is 12 residues. The V end was cut by 2 bases, the J end by 10 bases, with 12 bases between. Germline-derived CDR1 and CDR2 are SGHDN and FVKESK. The CDR3 DNA sequence: TGTGCCAGCAGCCAAATAGGACGACGCCAGTACTTC. This translates into CASSQIGRRQYF. The full variable domain, in which reference TRBV14 and TRBJ2-7 provide the parts outside the CDR3, is EAGVTQFPSHSVIEKGQTVTLRCDPISGHDNLYWYRRVMGKEIKFLLHFVKESKQDESGMPNNRFLAERTGGTYSTLKVQPAELEDSGVYFCASSQIGRRQYFGPGTRLTVT.

This clonotype appeared many times. V gene TRBV14 combines with J gene TRBJ1-6; 7 bases match TRBD1. This CDR3 has 14 residues. CDR1 and CDR2 from the germline V gene are SGHDN and FVKESK. With V trimmed by 5 bases and J by 6 bases, 4 bases remained unmatched. CDR3 sequence reads: CASSNRQGNSPLHF. The CDR3 nucleotides are TGTGCCAGCAGCAACCGACAGGGTAATTCACCCCTCCACTTT.

The rearrangement joins TRBV7-9 to TRBJ2-2; no definite D call. V lost 2 bases and J 4 bases, leaving 8 bases between the germline ends. The CDR3 extends over 14 amino acids. CDR1 and CDR2 from the germline V gene are SEHNR and FQNEAQ (reference sequence). The CDR3 coding sequence is TGTGCCAGCAGCTTATCCGTGAGCACCGGGGAGCTGTTTTTT. Its translation: CASSLSVSTGELFF. The full variable domain, its missing parts supplied by reference TRBV7-9 and TRBJ2-2, is DTGVSQNPRHKITKRGQNVTFRCDPISEHNRLYWYRQTLGQGPEFLTYFQNEAQLEKSRLLSDRFSAERPKGSFSTLEIQRTEQGDSAMYLCASSLSVSTGELFFGEGSRLTVL.

This rearrangement joins TRBV29-1 to TRBJ2-7, with 13 bases identical to TRBD2. CDR1 is SQVTM, CDR2 ANQGSEA, per germline. The V gene end was trimmed by 6 bases and the J gene end by 7 bases; junction bases not matched to a gene: 9. The CDR3 is made up of 14 amino acids. CDR3 nucleotides: TGCAGCGTGGGGACTAGCGGGACGGTGGGGGAGCAGTACTTC. Translating gives CSVGTSGTVGEQYF.

CDR3: CASSSRPRLAENTDTQYF. The CDR3 coding sequence is TGCGCCAGCAGCTCACGCCCCAGACTAGCGGAAAACACAGATACGCAGTATTTT. The chain is built from TRBV4-1 and TRBJ2-3; 9 bases fit TRBD2. The CDR3 runs 18 residues. The junction had 14 bases not matched to a gene; V was cut back by 5 bases and J by 2 bases. The germline V gene has CDR1 MGHRA and CDR2 YSYEKL.

This rearrangement joins TRBV6-1 to TRBJ2-5, with D perhaps matching TRBD2 (6 bases). Trimming pared 10 bases from V and 4 bases from J, leaving 22 bases between. The CDR3 runs to 15 residues. CDR1 and CDR2 from the germline V gene are MNHNS and SASEGT. CDR3: CAILNQRDLRETQYF. The CDR3 region has the DNA TGTGCCATCCTGAACCAGAGGGACTTGAGAGAGACCCAGTACTTC.

J is TRBJ2-1 and V is TRBV4-1; D is ambiguous. Germline CDR1 reads MGHRA; CDR2 reads YSYEKL. This CDR3 comprises 13 residues. Trimming removed 8 bases from V and 10 bases from J, with 18 bases in between. The CDR3 DNA follows: TGCGCCAGCGGAACTACCTTGGGTGACGAGCAGTTCTTC. Encoded protein: CASGTTLGDEQFF.

This clonotype appeared a few times. The rearrangement links TRBV7-9 to TRBJ2-1; the match to TRBD2 covers 13 bases. V dropped 3 bases and J dropped 1; count of bases not matched to a gene: 3. The germline V gene encodes CDR1 SEHNR and CDR2 FQNEAQ (reference sequence). The CDR3 sequence is 17 residues long. CDR3 amino acids: CASSFEGLAGSYNEQFF. The CDR3 DNA reads TGTGCCAGCAGCTTTGAGGGACTAGCGGGATCCTACAATGAGCAGTTCTTC.

The chain uses TRBV6-6 and TRBJ2-3; 7 nucleotides align to TRBD2. The CDR3 extends over 14 amino acids. J gave up 2 bases and V 5 bases, and 4 bases lay outside the gene matches. Germline V CDR1 and CDR2: MNHNY, SVGAGI (reference sequence). The CDR3 region is CASSRGSLTDTQYF. The CDR3 coding sequence is TGTGCCAGCAGTCGCGGGAGCCTCACAGATACGCAGTATTTT.

The rearrangement uses TRBV28 and TRBJ1-6; 7 positions match TRBD1. CDR1 is MDHEN, CDR2 SYDVKM, per germline. The CDR3 is 14 residues long. The ends lost 3 bases at V and 11 bases at J; junction bases unmatched: 7. The chain's CDR3 is CASSLTGIGPPLHF. CDR3 in DNA: TGTGCCAGCAGTTTGACAGGGATAGGGCCACCCCTCCACTTT.